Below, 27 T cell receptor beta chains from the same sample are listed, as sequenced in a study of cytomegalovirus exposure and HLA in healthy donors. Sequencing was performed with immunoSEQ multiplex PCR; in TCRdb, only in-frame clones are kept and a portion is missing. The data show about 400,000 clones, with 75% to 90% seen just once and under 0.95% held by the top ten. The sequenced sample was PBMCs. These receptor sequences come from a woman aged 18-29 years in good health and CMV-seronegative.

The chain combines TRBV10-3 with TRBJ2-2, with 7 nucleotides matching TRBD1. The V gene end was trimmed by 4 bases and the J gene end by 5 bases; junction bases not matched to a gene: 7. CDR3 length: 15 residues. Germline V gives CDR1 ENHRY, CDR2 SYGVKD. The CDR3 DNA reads TGTGCCATCAGTGGGGACAGAGGGGAGACCGGGGAGCTGTTTTTT. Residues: CAISGDRGETGELFF.

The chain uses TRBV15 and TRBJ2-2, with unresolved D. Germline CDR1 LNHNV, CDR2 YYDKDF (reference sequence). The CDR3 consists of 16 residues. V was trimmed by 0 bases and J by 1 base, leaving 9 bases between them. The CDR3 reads CATSRDVHGNTGELFF. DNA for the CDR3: TGTGCCACCAGCAGAGACGTTCACGGGAACACCGGGGAGCTGTTTTTT.

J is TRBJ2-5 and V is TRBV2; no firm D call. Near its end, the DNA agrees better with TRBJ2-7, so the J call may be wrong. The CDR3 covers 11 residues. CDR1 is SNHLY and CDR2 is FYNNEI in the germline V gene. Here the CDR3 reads CASSPRYEQYF. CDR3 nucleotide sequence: TGTGCCAGCAGCCCTAGGTACGAGCAGTACTTC.

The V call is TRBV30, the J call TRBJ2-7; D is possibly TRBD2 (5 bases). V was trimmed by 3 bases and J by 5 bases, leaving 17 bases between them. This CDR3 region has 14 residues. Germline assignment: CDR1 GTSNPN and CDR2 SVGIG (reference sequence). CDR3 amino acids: CAWRSFGVLDEQYF. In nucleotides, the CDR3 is TGTGCCTGGAGATCGTTCGGGGTTTTGGACGAGCAGTACTTC.

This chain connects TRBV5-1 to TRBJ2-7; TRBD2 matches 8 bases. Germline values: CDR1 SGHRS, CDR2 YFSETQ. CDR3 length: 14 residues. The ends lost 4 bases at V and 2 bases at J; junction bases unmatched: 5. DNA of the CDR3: TGCGCCAGCAGCCACACTAGCGGCCCCTACGAGCAGTACTTC. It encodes CASSHTSGPYEQYF. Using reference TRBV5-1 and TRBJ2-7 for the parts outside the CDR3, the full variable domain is KAGVTQTPRYLIKTRGQQVTLSCSPISGHRSVSWYQQTPGQGLQFLFEYFSETQRNKGNFPGRFSGRQFSNSRSEMNVSTLELGDSALYLCASSHTSGPYEQYFGPGTRLTVT.

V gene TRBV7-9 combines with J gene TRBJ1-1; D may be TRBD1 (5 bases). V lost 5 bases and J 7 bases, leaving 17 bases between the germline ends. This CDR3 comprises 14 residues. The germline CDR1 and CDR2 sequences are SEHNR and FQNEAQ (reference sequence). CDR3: CASSAQAPRDEAFF. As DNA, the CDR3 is TGTGCCAGCAGCGCCCAAGCCCCCAGGGATGAAGCTTTCTTT.

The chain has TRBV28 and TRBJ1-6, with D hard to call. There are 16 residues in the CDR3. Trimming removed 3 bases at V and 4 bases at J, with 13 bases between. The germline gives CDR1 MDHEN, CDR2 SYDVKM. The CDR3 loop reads CASSFGRGLYNSPLHF. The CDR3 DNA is TGTGCCAGCAGTTTCGGACGGGGTCTTTATAATTCACCCCTCCACTTT.

CDR3 bases: TGTGCCAGCAGCTTGGTACACCGGGGGGGATACGAGCAGTACTTC. It translates to CASSLVHRGGYEQYF. This chain joins TRBV11-2 and TRBJ2-7; 8 bases match TRBD2. CDR3 length equals 15 residues. V gave up 3 bases and J gave up 4 bases; unmatched junction bases: 8. The germline V gene encodes CDR1 SGHAT and CDR2 FQNNGV.

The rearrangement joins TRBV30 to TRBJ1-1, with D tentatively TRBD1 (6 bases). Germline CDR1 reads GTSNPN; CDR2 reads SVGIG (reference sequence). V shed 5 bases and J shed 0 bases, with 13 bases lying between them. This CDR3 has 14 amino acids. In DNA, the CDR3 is TGTGCCTGGGGAAGGACAGCATTGAACACTGAAGCTTTCTTT. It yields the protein CAWGRTALNTEAFF.

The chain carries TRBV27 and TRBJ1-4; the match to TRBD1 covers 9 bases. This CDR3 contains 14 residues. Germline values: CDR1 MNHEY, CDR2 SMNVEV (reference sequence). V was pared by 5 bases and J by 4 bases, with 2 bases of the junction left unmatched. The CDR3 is CASSVDRGNEKLFF. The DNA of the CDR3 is TGTGCCAGCAGTGTGGACAGGGGTAATGAAAAACTGTTTTTT.

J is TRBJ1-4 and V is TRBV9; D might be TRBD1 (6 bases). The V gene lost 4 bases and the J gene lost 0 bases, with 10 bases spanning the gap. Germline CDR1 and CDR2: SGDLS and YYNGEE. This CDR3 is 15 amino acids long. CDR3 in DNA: TGTGCCAGCAGCTCTGCAGGGGCAACTAATGAAAAACTGTTTTTT. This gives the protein CASSSAGATNEKLFF.

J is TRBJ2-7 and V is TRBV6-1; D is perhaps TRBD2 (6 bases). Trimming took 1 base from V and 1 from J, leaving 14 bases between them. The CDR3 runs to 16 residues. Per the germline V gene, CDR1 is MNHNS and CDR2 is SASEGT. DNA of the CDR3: TGTGCCAGCAGTGAAGGTTACGCGGGGTTGTCCTACGAGCAGTACTTC. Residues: CASSEGYAGLSYEQYF.

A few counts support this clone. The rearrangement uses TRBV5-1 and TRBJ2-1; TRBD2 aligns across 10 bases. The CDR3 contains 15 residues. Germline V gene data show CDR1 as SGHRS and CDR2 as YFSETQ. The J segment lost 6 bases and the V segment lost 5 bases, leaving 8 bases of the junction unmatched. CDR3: CASRIAGGQINEQFF. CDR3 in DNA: TGCGCCAGCAGAATAGCGGGAGGACAAATCAATGAGCAGTTCTTC.

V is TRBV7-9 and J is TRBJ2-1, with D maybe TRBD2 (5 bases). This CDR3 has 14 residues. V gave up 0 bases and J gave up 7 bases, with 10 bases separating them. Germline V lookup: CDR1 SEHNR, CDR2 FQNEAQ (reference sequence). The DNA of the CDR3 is TGTGCCAGCAGCTTAGCGGGAGACAATAATGAGCAGTTCTTC. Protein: CASSLAGDNNEQFF. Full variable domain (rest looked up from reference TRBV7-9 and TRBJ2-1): DTGVSQNPRHKITKRGQNVTFRCDPISEHNRLYWYRQTLGQGPEFLTYFQNEAQLEKSRLLSDRFSAERPKGSFSTLEIQRTEQGDSAMYLCASSLAGDNNEQFFGPGTRLTVL.

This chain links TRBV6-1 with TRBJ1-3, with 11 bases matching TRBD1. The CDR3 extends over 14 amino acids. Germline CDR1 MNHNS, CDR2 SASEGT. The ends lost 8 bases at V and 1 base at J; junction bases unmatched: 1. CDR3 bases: TGTGCCAGCGGGACAGGGGGATCTGGAAACACCATATATTTT. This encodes CASGTGGSGNTIYF.

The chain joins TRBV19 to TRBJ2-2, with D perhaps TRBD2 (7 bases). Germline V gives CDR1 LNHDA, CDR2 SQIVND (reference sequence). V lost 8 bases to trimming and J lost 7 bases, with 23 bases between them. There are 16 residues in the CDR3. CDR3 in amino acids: CASRPEGGNLGGELFF. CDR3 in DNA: TGTGCCAGTCGCCCGGAGGGGGGGAATCTTGGCGGGGAGCTGTTTTTT.

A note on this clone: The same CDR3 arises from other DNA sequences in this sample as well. CDR3 DNA: TGCGCCAGCAGCTTGGACGGTCTCTCCTACGAGCAGTACTTC. It encodes CASSLDGLSYEQYF. This chain connects TRBV5-1 to TRBJ2-7; no clear D gene. Germline CDR1 is SGHRS and CDR2 is YFSETQ. V lost 0 bases, J lost 0 bases, and 7 bases lay in between. The CDR3 runs 14 residues.

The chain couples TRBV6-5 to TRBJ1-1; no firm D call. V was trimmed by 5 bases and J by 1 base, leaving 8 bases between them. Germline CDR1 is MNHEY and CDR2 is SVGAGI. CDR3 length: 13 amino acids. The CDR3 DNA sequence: TGTGCCAGCAGTCTATCAAAGAACACTGAAGCTTTCTTT. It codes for CASSLSKNTEAFF.

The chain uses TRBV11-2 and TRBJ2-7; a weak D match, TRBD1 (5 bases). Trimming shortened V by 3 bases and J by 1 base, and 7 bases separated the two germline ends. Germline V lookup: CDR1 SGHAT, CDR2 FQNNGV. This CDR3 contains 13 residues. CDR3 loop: CASSFDRSYEQYF. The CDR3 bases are TGTGCCAGCAGCTTCGACAGATCCTACGAGCAGTACTTC.

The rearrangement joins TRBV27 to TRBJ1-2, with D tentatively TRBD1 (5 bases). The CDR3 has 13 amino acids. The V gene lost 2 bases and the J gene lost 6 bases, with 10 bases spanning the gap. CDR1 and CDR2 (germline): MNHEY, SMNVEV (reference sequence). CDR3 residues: CASSLEQDHGYTF. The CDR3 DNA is TGTGCCAGCAGTTTAGAACAGGATCATGGCTACACCTTC.

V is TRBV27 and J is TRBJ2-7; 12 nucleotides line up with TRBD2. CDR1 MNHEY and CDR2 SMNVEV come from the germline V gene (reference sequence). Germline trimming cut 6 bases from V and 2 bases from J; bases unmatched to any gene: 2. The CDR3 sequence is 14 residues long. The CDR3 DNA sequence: TGTGCCAGCAGACTAGCGGGGGGACCCTACGAGCAGTACTTC. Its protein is CASRLAGGPYEQYF.

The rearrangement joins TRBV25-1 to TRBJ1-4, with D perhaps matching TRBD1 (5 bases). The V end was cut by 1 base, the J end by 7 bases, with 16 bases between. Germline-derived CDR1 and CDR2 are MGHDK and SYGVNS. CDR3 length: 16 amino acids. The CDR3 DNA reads TGTGCCAGCAGTGAATCTGGCATATCAAGGGGTGAAAAACTGTTTTTT. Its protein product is CASSESGISRGEKLFF.

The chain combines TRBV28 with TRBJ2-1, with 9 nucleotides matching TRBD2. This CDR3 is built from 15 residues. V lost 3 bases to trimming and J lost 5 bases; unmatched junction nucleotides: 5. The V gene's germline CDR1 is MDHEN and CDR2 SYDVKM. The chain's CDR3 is CASSLAGGRHNEQFF. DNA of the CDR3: TGTGCCAGCAGTTTGGCGGGAGGGAGACACAATGAGCAGTTCTTC.

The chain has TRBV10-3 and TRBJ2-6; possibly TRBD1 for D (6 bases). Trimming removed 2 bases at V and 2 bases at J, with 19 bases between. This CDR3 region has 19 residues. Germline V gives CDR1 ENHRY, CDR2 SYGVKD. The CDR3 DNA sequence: TGTGCCATCAGTGAGCCAAGTTACAGGGATACTACTGGGGCCAACGTCCTGACTTTC. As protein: CAISEPSYRDTTGANVLTF.

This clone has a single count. The CDR3 coding sequence is TGTGCCAGCAGCCGACCCACCGGGACAGGGGATTCCGGGGCCAACGTCCTGACTTTC. It codes for CASSRPTGTGDSGANVLTF. The genes are TRBV5-4 and TRBJ2-6; 10 nucleotides line up with TRBD1. V trimming: 4 bases; J trimming: 4 bases; junction bases outside the gene matches: 14. Germline V lookup: CDR1 SGHNT, CDR2 YYREEE (reference sequence). The CDR3 sequence is 19 residues long.

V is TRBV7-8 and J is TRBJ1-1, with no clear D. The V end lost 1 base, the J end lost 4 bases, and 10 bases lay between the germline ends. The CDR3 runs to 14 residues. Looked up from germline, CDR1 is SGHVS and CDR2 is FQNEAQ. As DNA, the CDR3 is TGTGCCAGCAGCTTAGTGGGAGGTAGCACTGAAGCTTTCTTT. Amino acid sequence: CASSLVGGSTEAFF. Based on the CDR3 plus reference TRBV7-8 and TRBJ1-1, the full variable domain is GAGVSQSPRYKVAKRGQDVALRCDPISGHVSLFWYQQALGQGPEFLTYFQNEAQLDKSGLPSDRFFAERPEGSVSTLKIQRTQQEDSAVYLCASSLVGGSTEAFFGQGTRLTVV.

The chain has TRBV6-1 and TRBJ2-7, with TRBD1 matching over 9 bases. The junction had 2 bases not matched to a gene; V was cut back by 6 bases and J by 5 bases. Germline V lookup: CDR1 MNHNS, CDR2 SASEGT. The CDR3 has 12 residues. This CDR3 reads CASSRTGDEQYF. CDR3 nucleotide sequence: TGTGCCAGCAGCCGGACAGGGGACGAGCAGTACTTC.